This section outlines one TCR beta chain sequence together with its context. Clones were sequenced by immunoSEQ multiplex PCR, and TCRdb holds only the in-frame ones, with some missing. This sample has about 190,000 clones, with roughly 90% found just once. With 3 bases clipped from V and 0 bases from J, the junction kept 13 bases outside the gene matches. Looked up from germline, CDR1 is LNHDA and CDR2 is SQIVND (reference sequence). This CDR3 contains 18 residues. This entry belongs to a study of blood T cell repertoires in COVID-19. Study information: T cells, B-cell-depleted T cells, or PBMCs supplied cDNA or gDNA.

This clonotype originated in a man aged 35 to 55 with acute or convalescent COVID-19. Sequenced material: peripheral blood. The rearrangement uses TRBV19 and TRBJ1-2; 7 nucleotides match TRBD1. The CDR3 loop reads CASSIWAQGRVANYGYTF. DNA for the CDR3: TGTGCCAGTAGTATTTGGGCACAGGGGCGGGTGGCTAACTATGGCTACACCTTC.